One and the same sample provided the 4 T cell receptor beta chains below, sequenced in a study of blood T cell repertoires in COVID-19. TCRdb's table, derived via immunoSEQ multiplex PCR, lists solely in-frame clones and lacks some. The sample has 120,000 to 150,000 clones; 81% are singletons. Sequenced material: peripheral blood. Receptor source: a human donor with acute or convalescent COVID-19. The donor label of this sample is uncertain.

This chain links TRBV13 with TRBJ1-6; the D gene is possibly TRBD1 (5 bases). Germline CDR1 is PRHDT and CDR2 is FYEKMQ (reference sequence). The CDR3 length is 14 residues. With 4 bases removed from V and 2 bases from J, the gap between germline ends came to 6 bases. For the CDR3, the DNA is TGTGCCAGCAGCTGGACAACCTATAATTCACCCCTCCACTTT. Its translation is CASSWTTYNSPLHF.

A few counts support this clone. Different DNA sequences within this sample yield the same CDR3. This chain connects TRBV18 to TRBJ1-2, with TRBD1 as a possible D gene (6 bases). V dropped 2 bases and J dropped 8 bases, with 9 bases sitting between them. Germline V lookup: CDR1 KGHSH, CDR2 LQKENI. This CDR3 is 12 amino acids long. The CDR3 sequence is CASSPNRDGYTF. The CDR3 nucleotides read TGTGCCAGCTCACCAAACAGGGACGGCTACACCTTC.

The V gene is TRBV7-8, the J gene TRBJ1-3; possibly TRBD1 for D (6 bases). CDR1 is SGHVS and CDR2 is FQNEAQ in the germline V gene. V lost 1 base and J lost 5, with 15 bases in between. The CDR3 covers 16 residues. In DNA, the CDR3 is TGTGCCAGCAGCTTAGGGGGGCAGGGCCAAAGAAACACCATATATTTT. It translates to CASSLGGQGQRNTIYF. The full variable domain, with the rest looked up from reference TRBV7-8 and TRBJ1-3, is GAGVSQSPRYKVAKRGQDVALRCDPISGHVSLFWYQQALGQGPEFLTYFQNEAQLDKSGLPSDRFFAERPEGSVSTLKIQRTQQEDSAVYLCASSLGGQGQRNTIYFGEGSWLTVV.

The V gene is TRBV6-4, the J gene TRBJ2-7; TRBD1 aligns across 7 bases. Germline-derived CDR1 and CDR2 are MRHNA and SNTAGT. The CDR3 is 13 residues long. Losses at the gene ends were 6 bases for V and 5 bases for J; bases not matched to a gene: 7. The CDR3 DNA reads TGTGCCAGCAGAACCCGACAGGGAGACGAGCAGTACTTC. This codes for CASRTRQGDEQYF.